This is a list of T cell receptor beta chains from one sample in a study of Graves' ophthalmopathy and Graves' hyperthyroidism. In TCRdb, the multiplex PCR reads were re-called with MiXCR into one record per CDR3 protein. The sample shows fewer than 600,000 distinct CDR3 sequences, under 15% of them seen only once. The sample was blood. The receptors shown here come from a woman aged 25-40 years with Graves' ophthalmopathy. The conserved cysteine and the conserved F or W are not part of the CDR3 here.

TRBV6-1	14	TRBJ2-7	ASSEEEGRASYEQY
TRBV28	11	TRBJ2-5	ASSPTGEETQY
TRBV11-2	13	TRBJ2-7	ASSLDGGLGYEQY
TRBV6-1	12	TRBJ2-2	ASQQGANTGELF
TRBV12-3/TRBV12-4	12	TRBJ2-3	ASSPGTGADTQY
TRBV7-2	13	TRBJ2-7	ASSWGREVTTEQY
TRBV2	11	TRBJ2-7	AKNMGQGNEQY
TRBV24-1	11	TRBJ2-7	ATSDRGWNEQY
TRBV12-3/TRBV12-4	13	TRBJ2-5	ASSLGWRDQETQY
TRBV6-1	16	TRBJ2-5	ASSEWRVGALFQETQY
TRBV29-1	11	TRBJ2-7	SVMTSGSYEQY
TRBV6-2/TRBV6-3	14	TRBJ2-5	ASSYSGGLAAETQY
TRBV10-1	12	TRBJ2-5	ASSVGGIQETQY
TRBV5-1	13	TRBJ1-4	ASRVSGQGNEKLF
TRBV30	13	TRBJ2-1	AWKTSGSLYNEQF
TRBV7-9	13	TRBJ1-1	ASSWLDRQAVGAF
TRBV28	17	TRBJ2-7	ASRGRGARLAGLYYEQY
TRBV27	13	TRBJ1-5	ASSLSAGPNQPQH
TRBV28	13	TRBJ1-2	ASTLNGRTNYGYT
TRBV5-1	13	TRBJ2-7	ASSLGLAGDEEQY
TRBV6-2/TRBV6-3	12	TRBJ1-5	ASSSTGGMGPQH
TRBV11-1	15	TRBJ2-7	ASSTTGRGTTDYEQY
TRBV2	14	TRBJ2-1	ASSKFRDRGRDEQF
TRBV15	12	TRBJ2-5	ATSNRDLGGTQY
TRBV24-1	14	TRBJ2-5	ATSDPGKGREETQY
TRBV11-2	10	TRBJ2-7	ASTLKGYEQY
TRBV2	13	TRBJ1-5	ASSPGQGIRQPQH
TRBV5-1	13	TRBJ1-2	ASSFGTGGGFGYT
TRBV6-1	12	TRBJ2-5	ASRSRVTRETQY
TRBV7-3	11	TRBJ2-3	ASSLGGMDTQY
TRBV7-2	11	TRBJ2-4	ASSVGQTNIQY
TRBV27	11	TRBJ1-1	ASRQYDGTEAF
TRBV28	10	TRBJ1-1	ASLGRYTEAF
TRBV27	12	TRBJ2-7	ASSLRLASLEQY
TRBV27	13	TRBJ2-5	ASKRRTGEQETQY
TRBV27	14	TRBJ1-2	ASTELTGGFIYGYT
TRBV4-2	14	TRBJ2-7	ASSHTEGQGGYEQY
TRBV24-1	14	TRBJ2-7	ATSDSGTGAGDEQY
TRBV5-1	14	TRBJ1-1	ASSLVSTVAGSEAF
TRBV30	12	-	AWSIRGLGYEQY
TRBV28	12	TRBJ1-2	ASSFVAVAHGYT
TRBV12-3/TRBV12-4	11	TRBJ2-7	ASSHTVSYEQY
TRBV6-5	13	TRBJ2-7	ASSYTGPISYEQY
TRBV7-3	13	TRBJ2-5	ASSSDPGSQETQY
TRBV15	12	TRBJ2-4	ATSIGGESDIKY
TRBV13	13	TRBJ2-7	ASSLSGTDPYEQY
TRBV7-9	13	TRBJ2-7	ASSLEGSGFYEQY
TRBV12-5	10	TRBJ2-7	ASASSSYEQY
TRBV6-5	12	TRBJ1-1	ASRGDGSHTEAF
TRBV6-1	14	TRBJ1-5	ASSRHGAGEGQPQH
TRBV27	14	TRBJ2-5	ASRPTSGDYQETQY
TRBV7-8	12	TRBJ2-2	ASYLTGNTGELF
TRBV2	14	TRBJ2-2	ASSDLPAGATGELF
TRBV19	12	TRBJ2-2	ASSGTGLAGELF
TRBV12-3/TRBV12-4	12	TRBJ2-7	ASTSGTGPYEQY
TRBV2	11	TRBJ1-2	ASRETGRGKYT
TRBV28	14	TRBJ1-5	ASSFPSGFGQQPQH